This T cell receptor beta chain stems from a study of low-dose radiotherapy and immunotherapy resistance in tumors. Trimming removed 0 bases at V and 9 bases at J, with 3 bases between. The CDR3 extends over 12 amino acids. Per the germline V gene, CDR1 is KGHSY and CDR2 is FQNENV. TRAV- and TRBV-specific primers primed first-strand cDNA, covering alpha and beta chains. The TCRs were subjected to amplification over approximately 20 PCR cycles employing a constant-region primer in conjunction with a V-primer adapter. TCRdb used MiXCR to reprocess the reads, holding one entry per CDR3 protein. The sample has 80,000 or so distinct CDR3 sequences, less than 20% seen once. This clonotype was seen ten or more times. The sample's time point: after trial treatment. Treatment indicated: LDRT plus nivolumab, ipilimumab, low-dose cyclophosphamide and aspirin (RACIN trial).

This specimen consisted of PBMCs, obtained after low-dose radiotherapy plus immunotherapy. The chain uses TRBV16 and TRBJ1-6; D gene uncertain. The TCR was taken from a male donor with prostate cancer. CDR3 DNA: TGTGCCAGCAGCCAATCAAGTTCACCCCTCCACTTT. Translating it yields CASSQSSSPLHF.